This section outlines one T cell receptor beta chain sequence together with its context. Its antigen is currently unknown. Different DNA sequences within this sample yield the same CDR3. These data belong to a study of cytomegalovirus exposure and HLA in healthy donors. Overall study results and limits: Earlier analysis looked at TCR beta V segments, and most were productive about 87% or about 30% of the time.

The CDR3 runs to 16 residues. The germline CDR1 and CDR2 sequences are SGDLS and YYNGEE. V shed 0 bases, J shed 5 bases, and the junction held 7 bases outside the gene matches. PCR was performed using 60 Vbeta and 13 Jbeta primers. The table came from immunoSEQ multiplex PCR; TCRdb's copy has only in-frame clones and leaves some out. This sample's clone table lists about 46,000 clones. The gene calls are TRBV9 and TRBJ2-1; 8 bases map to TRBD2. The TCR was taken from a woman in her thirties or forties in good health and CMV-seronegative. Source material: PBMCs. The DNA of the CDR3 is TGTGCCAGCAGCGTAGTTCTAGCGGGTGCCGACAATGAGCAGTTCTTC. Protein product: CASSVVLAGADNEQFF.